Presented here are 27 T cell receptor beta chains from one specimen sequenced in a study of CD8 T cells in ankylosing spondylitis. The study's findings and limits: Ankylosing spondylitis blood appeared to carry a characteristic TCR beta motif of roughly eight highly homologous variants.

The antigens for these receptors are not known. Each CDR3 protein gets one entry after TCRdb re-called the 5' RACE reads with MiXCR. Of around 430,000 distinct CDR3 sequences listed, over 15% were seen once; the top ten hold 0.85% to 1.3%. The sequenced material came from blood, either unsorted or a sorted T cell fraction (not recorded which). These receptors were obtained from a male donor with ankylosing spondylitis.

This chain links TRBV12-3 or TRBV12-4 with TRBJ2-1; TRBD1 is a possible D gene (6 bases). V lost 6 bases, J lost 0 bases, and 15 bases lay in between. The CDR3 spans 16 residues. CDR3 nucleotides: TGTGCCAGCAGGCCTGCGGACAGTAGCTCCTACAATGAGCAGTTCTTC. As protein: CASRPADSSSYNEQFF.

The sample holds a few counts of this clonotype. The rearrangement uses TRBV28 and TRBJ1-2; 10 bases are a match to TRBD1. V lost 6 bases and J lost 10; bases outside the gene matches: 8. Germline CDR1 MDHEN, CDR2 SYDVKM. This CDR3 is 13 amino acids long. The CDR3 reads CASSYRDRGHYTF. The CDR3 nucleotides read TGTGCCAGCAGCTACAGGGACAGGGGCCACTACACCTTC.

The chain combines TRBV7-2 with TRBJ2-1, with unresolved D. Germline V gene data show CDR1 as SGHTA and CDR2 as FQGNSA. The CDR3 has 15 amino acids. V was pared by 6 bases and J by 2 bases, with 14 bases between. CDR3 sequence (DNA): TGTGCCAGCAGAGCCCAAGTGGGTGCCTACAATGAGCAGTTCTTC. Protein sequence: CASRAQVGAYNEQFF.

This clonotype was seen a handful of times. The chain is built from TRBV11-3 and TRBJ2-7, with 7 nucleotides matching TRBD2. The CDR3 is 13 residues long. V lost 1 base and J lost 5; bases outside the gene matches: 2. The germline V gene has CDR1 SGHNT and CDR2 YENEEA. The chain's CDR3 is CASSLAGGNEQYF. The CDR3 bases are TGTGCCAGCAGCTTAGCGGGGGGTAACGAGCAGTACTTC.

The chain employs TRBV6-2 or TRBV6-3 and TRBJ2-1; D is ambiguous. V shed 8 bases and J shed 4 bases, with 15 bases lying between them. CDR1 MNHEY and CDR2 SVGEGT come from the germline V gene. The CDR3 is 14 amino acids. CDR3 sequence: CASLRDDKYNEQFF. CDR3 nucleotides: TGTGCCAGCCTCCGAGATGACAAATACAATGAGCAGTTCTTC.

In this sample, this clonotype turned up a few times. The rearrangement joins TRBV28 to TRBJ2-5; the match to TRBD2 covers 9 bases. The V and J ends lost 5 bases and 2 bases, in that order; junction bases with no gene match: 6. The CDR3 extends over 15 amino acids. Germline CDR1 reads MDHEN; CDR2 reads SYDVKM. The CDR3 loop reads CASSASGAKQETQYF. The CDR3 region has the DNA TGTGCCAGCAGTGCTAGCGGGGCGAAACAAGAGACCCAGTACTTC.

The rearrangement joins TRBV25-1 to TRBJ1-4, with D tentatively TRBD1 (6 bases). With 4 bases removed from V and 6 bases from J, the gap between germline ends came to 18 bases. The CDR3 runs 16 residues. The germline V gene has CDR1 MGHDK and CDR2 SYGVNS. CDR3 region: CASSGDTLNGDEKLFF. The CDR3 DNA follows: TGTGCCAGCAGTGGGGACACCCTCAACGGTGATGAAAAACTGTTTTTT.

This clonotype was found a few times. The chain is built from TRBV11-2 and TRBJ2-7, with 8 bases matching TRBD1. The CDR3 contains 19 residues. Germline CDR1 is SGHAT and CDR2 is FQNNGV. With 3 bases clipped from V and 1 base from J, the junction kept 17 bases outside the gene matches. CDR3 in amino acids: CASSFPSGGAGVLSYEQYF. For the CDR3, the DNA is TGTGCCAGCAGCTTTCCGTCAGGGGGCGCCGGTGTCCTATCCTACGAGCAGTACTTC.

This clonotype occurred a few times. The chain combines TRBV5-1 with TRBJ1-2, with D maybe TRBD1 (6 bases). Trimming pared 0 bases from V and 0 bases from J, leaving 15 bases between. Germline V gene lookup returns CDR1 SGHRS and CDR2 YFSETQ. The CDR3 totals 17 residues. CDR3 region: CASSLGAGAGSNYGYTF. CDR3 nucleotide sequence: TGCGCCAGCAGCTTGGGGGCGGGGGCCGGATCTAACTATGGCTACACCTTC.

This rearrangement joins TRBV20-1 to TRBJ1-2; D uncertain. Germline V gives CDR1 DFQATT, CDR2 SNEGSKA (reference sequence). The CDR3 runs 14 residues. V lost 0 bases to trimming and J lost 3 bases, with 11 bases between them. CDR3 residues: CSARDREAYYGYTF. In DNA form, the CDR3 reads TGCAGTGCTAGAGATAGAGAAGCATACTATGGCTACACCTTC.

The genes are TRBV6-6 and TRBJ2-7; 9 positions agree with TRBD1. The CDR3 is made up of 13 amino acids. The V and J ends lost 8 bases and 2 bases, in that order; junction bases with no gene match: 4. Germline CDR1 is MNHNY and CDR2 is SVGAGI (reference sequence). The CDR3 sequence: CASHGTGPYEQYF. The CDR3 coding sequence is TGTGCCAGCCACGGGACAGGGCCCTACGAGCAGTACTTC.

This clonotype was seen many times. J is TRBJ1-6 and V is TRBV6-2 or TRBV6-3; D may be TRBD1 (5 bases). The germline gives CDR1 MNHEY, CDR2 SVGEGT. Trimming cost V 7 bases and J 8 bases, with 15 bases left between them. This CDR3 has 14 residues. CDR3 in amino acids: CASKDPGDDSPLHF. CDR3 coding DNA: TGTGCCAGCAAAGACCCGGGGGATGATTCACCCCTCCACTTT.

This clonotype was detected many times. J is TRBJ1-1 and V is TRBV27; 7 bases are shared with TRBD1. Germline V gene lookup returns CDR1 MNHEY and CDR2 SMNVEV (reference sequence). After removal of 0 bases from V and 7 bases from J, the junction contained 5 bases not matched to a gene. The CDR3 length is 14 residues. The CDR3 loop is CASSLSPRDSEAFF. The DNA of the CDR3 is TGTGCCAGCAGTTTATCGCCCCGGGACAGTGAAGCTTTCTTT.

This clonotype was counted between two and nine times. This chain joins TRBV29-1 and TRBJ2-1; 9 bases line up with TRBD2. CDR3 size: 14 residues. Unmatched junction bases numbered 3, after V lost 4 bases and J lost 2 bases. The germline V gene encodes CDR1 SQVTM and CDR2 ANQGSEA. The DNA of the CDR3 is TGCAGCGTTGTAGCGGGAGCACCCTACAATGAGCAGTTCTTC. Its protein is CSVVAGAPYNEQFF.

A few counts support this clonotype. The rearrangement joins TRBV6-1 to TRBJ1-6, with 9 bases matching TRBD1. Germline V lookup: CDR1 MNHNS, CDR2 SASEGT. V was pared by 6 bases and J by 13 bases, with 13 bases of the junction left unmatched. The CDR3 extends over 15 amino acids. The CDR3 nucleotides read TGTGCCAGCAGCCCGGGACAGGGACCCAATTTTCCCCTCCACTTT. Translating gives CASSPGQGPNFPLHF.

This clonotype was seen at least ten times. This rearrangement joins TRBV29-1 to TRBJ1-5; no clear D gene. CDR1 is SQVTM and CDR2 is ANQGSEA in the germline V gene. This CDR3 is built from 10 residues. V was cut by 3 bases and J by 5 bases, with 2 bases left in between. The CDR3: CSVEDQPQHF. CDR3 DNA: TGCAGCGTTGAGGATCAGCCCCAGCATTTT.

This clonotype was seen ten or more times. The rearrangement joins TRBV6-5 to TRBJ2-5, with D possibly being TRBD1 (5 bases). V was clipped by 1 base and J by 2 bases, with 11 bases between them. The CDR3 runs 15 residues. Per the germline V gene, CDR1 is MNHEY and CDR2 is SVGAGI. This CDR3 is CASSYFRHRQETQYF. CDR3 DNA sequence: TGTGCCAGCAGTTACTTCCGGCACAGGCAAGAGACCCAGTACTTC.

The chain has TRBV2 and TRBJ1-3; 9 bases are shared with TRBD1. Trimming at V came to 5 bases and at J to 9 bases, leaving 5 bases not matched to a gene. The CDR3 is 13 residues long. Germline values: CDR1 SNHLY, CDR2 FYNNEI. CDR3 in amino acids: CASSWTGVGTIYF. CDR3 nucleotide sequence: TGTGCCAGCAGTTGGACAGGGGTCGGCACCATATATTTT.

This rearrangement joins TRBV7-2 to TRBJ2-3; TRBD2 aligns across 7 bases. The germline V gene encodes CDR1 SGHTA and CDR2 FQGNSA. This CDR3 comprises 15 residues. V trimming: 5 bases; J trimming: 1 base; junction bases outside the gene matches: 6. CDR3 sequence reads: CASSPGTIGTDTQYF. The CDR3 DNA is TGTGCCAGCAGCCCCGGGACTATAGGCACAGATACGCAGTATTTT.

This CDR3 is CASRIERGAGDEQFF. The CDR3 DNA reads as TGTGCCAGCCGCATAGAGCGGGGGGCCGGGGATGAGCAGTTCTTC. The chain carries TRBV2 and TRBJ2-1; 9 bases match TRBD2. The CDR3 contains 15 residues. From germline, CDR1 is SNHLY and CDR2 FYNNEI. J lost 8 bases, V lost 8 bases, and 13 bases had no gene match.

This clonotype turned up a few times. The V and J genes are TRBV9 and TRBJ1-6; D gene ambiguous. V was pared by 0 bases and J by 10 bases, with 11 bases between. CDR1 is SGDLS, CDR2 YYNGEE, per germline. This CDR3 has 14 amino acids. The CDR3 DNA reads as TGTGCCAGCAGCGTAGAAGAGGGTTTCTCACCCCTCCACTTT. Translation gives CASSVEEGFSPLHF.

The table lists this clonotype with a few counts. The CDR3 coding sequence is TGTGCCACCAGCAGACCCCGGGACCGGGACAGGGGTTACGAGCAGTACTTC. This encodes CATSRPRDRDRGYEQYF. V usage is TRBV15 and J usage is TRBJ2-7; 10 positions match TRBD1. The V segment lost 2 bases and the J segment 4 bases; nucleotides outside the gene matches: 11. Germline assignment: CDR1 LNHNV and CDR2 YYDKDF (reference sequence). CDR3 length: 17 residues.

The gene calls are TRBV5-5 and TRBJ2-7; 8 nucleotides match TRBD2. Germline V gene lookup returns CDR1 SGHKS and CDR2 YYEKEE (reference sequence). V shed 0 bases and J 2 bases; nucleotides not matched to a gene: 7. The CDR3 contains 16 residues. The CDR3 DNA is TGTGCCAGCAGCTTGGCCACAGCGGGGGCGACCTACGAGCAGTACTTC. Translated: CASSLATAGATYEQYF.

The sample holds a few counts of this clonotype. CDR3 sequence (DNA): TGTGCCAGCAGTGAAGCCGCAAGAGGTCAGCCCCAGCATTTT. Translating it yields CASSEAARGQPQHF. The chain combines TRBV2 with TRBJ1-5; the D is unclear. Germline V gene sequence: CDR1 SNHLY, CDR2 FYNNEI. CDR3 length: 14 residues. The V and J ends lost 0 bases and 6 bases respectively, with 9 bases between them.

This sequence joins TRBV5-1 and TRBJ1-3, with a tentative D call TRBD1 (6 bases). Deletions cut 0 bases from V and 0 bases from J, with 10 bases between. CDR3 length: 16 residues. Germline lookup yields CDR1 SGHRS and CDR2 YFSETQ. CDR3 sequence reads: CASSLGGTSSGNTIYF. The CDR3 nucleotides read TGCGCCAGCAGCTTGGGGGGGACAAGCTCTGGAAACACCATATATTTT.

Only a few counts were recorded for this clonotype. V gene TRBV9 combines with J gene TRBJ1-2; D possibly corresponds to TRBD1 (5 bases). The germline V and J ends were trimmed by 0 bases and 7 bases, with 13 bases remaining between them. CDR1 SGDLS and CDR2 YYNGEE come from the germline V gene. The CDR3 has 14 amino acids. This CDR3 is CASSVEQDRGGYTF. As DNA, the CDR3 is TGTGCCAGCAGCGTAGAACAGGATCGGGGTGGCTACACCTTC.

The chain has TRBV7-6 and TRBJ2-2; 9 bases match TRBD2. CDR3 length equals 18 residues. Germline V gene data show CDR1 as SGHVS and CDR2 as FNYEAQ. V was pared by 6 bases and J by 0 bases, with 11 bases of the junction left unmatched. CDR3 DNA: TGTGCCAGCAGGAGTTCTGGCGGGAGGGATGCGAACACCGGGGAGCTGTTTTTT. The encoded protein is CASRSSGGRDANTGELFF.